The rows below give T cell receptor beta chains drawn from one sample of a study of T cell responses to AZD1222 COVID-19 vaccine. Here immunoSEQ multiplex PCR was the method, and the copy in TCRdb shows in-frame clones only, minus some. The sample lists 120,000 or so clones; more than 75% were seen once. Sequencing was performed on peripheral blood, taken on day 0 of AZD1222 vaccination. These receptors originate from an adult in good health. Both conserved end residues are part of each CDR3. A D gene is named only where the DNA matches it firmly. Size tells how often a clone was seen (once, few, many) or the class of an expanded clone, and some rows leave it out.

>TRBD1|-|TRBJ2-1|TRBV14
CASSQTGQGNEQFF
TGTGCCAGCAGCCAAACGGGACAGGGTAATGAGCAGTTCTTC
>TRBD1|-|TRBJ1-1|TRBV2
CASSAGQGITEAFF
TGTGCCAGCAGTGCCGGACAGGGGATCACTGAAGCTTTCTTT
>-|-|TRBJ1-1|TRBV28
CASGTGMNTEAFF
TGTGCCAGCGGAACAGGGATGAACACTGAAGCTTTCTTT
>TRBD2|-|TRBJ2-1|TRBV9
CASSVDSASGGVEQFF
TGTGCCAGCAGCGTAGATTCGGCTAGCGGGGGGGTTGAGCAGTTCTTC
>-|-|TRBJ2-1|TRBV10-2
CASSDYRAVNEQFF
TGCGCCAGCAGTGACTACCGCGCCGTCAATGAGCAGTTCTTC
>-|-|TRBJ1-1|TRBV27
CATTDSPPTEAFF
TGTGCCACTACGGACTCCCCCCCCACTGAAGCTTTCTTT
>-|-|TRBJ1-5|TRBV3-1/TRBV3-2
CASSPDSNQPQHF
TGTGCCAGCAGCCCGGACAGCAATCAGCCCCAGCATTTT
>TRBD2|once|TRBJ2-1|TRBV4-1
CASSHPGTSFHNEQFF
TGCGCCAGCAGCCACCCTGGGACTAGCTTCCACAATGAGCAGTTCTTC
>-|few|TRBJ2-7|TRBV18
CASSPMDVYEQYF
TGTGCCAGCTCACCTATGGACGTTTACGAGCAGTACTTC
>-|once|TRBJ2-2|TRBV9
CASSVYTAGTGELFF
TGTGCCAGCAGCGTATACACTGCAGGGACCGGGGAGCTGTTTTTT
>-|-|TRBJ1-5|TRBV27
CASEFRGRQPQHF
TGTGCCAGCGAATTCAGGGGAAGACAGCCCCAGCATTTT
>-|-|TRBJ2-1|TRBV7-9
CASSFSSSYNEQFF
TGTGCCAGCAGCTTTAGCTCTTCCTACAATGAGCAGTTCTTC
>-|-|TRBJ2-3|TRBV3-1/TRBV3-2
CASTRSLGTDTQYF
TGTGCCAGCACCAGGAGTTTGGGCACAGATACGCAGTATTTT
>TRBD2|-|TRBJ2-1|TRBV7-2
CASSLVGGSAQGEQFF
TGTGCCAGCAGCTTAGTCGGCGGGAGTGCACAAGGTGAGCAGTTCTTC
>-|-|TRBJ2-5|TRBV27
CASSLVGGQETQYF
TGTGCCAGCAGTTTAGTGGGGGGACAAGAGACCCAGTACTTC
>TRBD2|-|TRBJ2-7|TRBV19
CASSPSGGGSYEQYF
TGTGCCAGTAGTCCTAGCGGGGGGGGATCCTACGAGCAGTACTTC
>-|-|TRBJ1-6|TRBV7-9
CASSSQLNSPLHF
TGTGCCAGCAGCTCACAGCTAAATTCACCCCTCCACTTT
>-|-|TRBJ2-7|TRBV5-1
CASRGGSYEQYF
TGCGCCAGCAGGGGGGGTTCCTACGAGCAGTACTTC
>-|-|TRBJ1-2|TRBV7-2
CASSLERGLGGYTF
TGTGCCAGCAGCTTAGAACGAGGGCTGGGAGGCTACACCTTC
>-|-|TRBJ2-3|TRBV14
CASSQGMTDTQYF
TGTGCCAGCAGCCAAGGCATGACAGATACGCAGTATTTT
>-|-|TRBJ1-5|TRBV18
CASSPGGTNQPQHF
TGTGCCAGCTCACCGGGAGGGACCAATCAGCCCCAGCATTTT
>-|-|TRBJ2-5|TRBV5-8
CASRRGLTSYQETQYF
TGTGCCAGCAGGAGGGGACTGACTTCGTACCAAGAGACCCAGTACTTC
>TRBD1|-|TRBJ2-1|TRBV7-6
CASSPRQGSYNEQFF
TGTGCCAGCAGCCCCCGACAGGGTTCCTACAATGAGCAGTTCTTC
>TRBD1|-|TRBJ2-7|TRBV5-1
CASSLDGTAYEQYF
TGCGCCAGCAGCTTGGACGGGACAGCCTACGAGCAGTACTTC
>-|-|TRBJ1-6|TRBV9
CASSVGGSAVSPLHF
TGTGCCAGCAGCGTAGGGGGGTCGGCCGTATCACCCCTCCACTTT
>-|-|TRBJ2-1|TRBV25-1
CASSDSSQYNEQFF
TGTGCCAGCAGTGATTCGAGCCAATACAATGAGCAGTTCTTC
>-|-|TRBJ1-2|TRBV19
CASQKVQFHGYTF
TGTGCCAGTCAAAAGGTCCAGTTCCATGGCTACACCTTC
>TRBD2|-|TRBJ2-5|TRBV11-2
CASSPRTSGGTGTQYF
TGTGCCAGCAGCCCTCGCACTAGCGGGGGGACAGGGACCCAGTACTTC
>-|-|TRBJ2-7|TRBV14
CASSKGVEKQYF
TGTGCCAGCAGCAAAGGGGTAGAAAAGCAGTACTTC
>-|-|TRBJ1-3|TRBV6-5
CASSYRISGNTIYF
TGTGCCAGCAGTTACAGGATCTCTGGAAACACCATATATTTT
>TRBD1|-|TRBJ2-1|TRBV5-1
CASSSLGQGAYNEQFF
TGCGCCAGCAGCTCGCTCGGACAGGGCGCCTACAATGAGCAGTTCTTC
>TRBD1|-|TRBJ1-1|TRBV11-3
CASSPDRDTEAFF
TGTGCCAGCAGCCCCGACAGGGACACTGAAGCTTTCTTT
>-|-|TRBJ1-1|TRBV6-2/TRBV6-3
CASSYHLNTGSTEAFF
TGTGCCAGCAGTTACCATTTGAACACGGGATCGACTGAAGCTTTCTTT
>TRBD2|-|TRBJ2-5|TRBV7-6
CASSLQDGGGLQETQYF
TGTGCCAGCAGCCTACAAGATGGCGGGGGGCTCCAAGAGACCCAGTACTTC
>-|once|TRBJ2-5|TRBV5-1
CASSPQGGVETQYF
TGCGCCAGCAGCCCACAGGGAGGAGTCGAGACCCAGTACTTC
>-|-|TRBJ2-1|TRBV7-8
CASSLGGTNEQFF
TGTGCCAGCAGCTTGGGGGGCACCAATGAGCAGTTCTTC
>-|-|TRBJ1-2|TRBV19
CASSGQGYSGYTF
TGTGCCAGTAGTGGGCAGGGGTACAGTGGCTACACCTTC
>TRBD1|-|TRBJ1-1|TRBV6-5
CASSMGQGNTEAFF
TGTGCCAGCAGCATGGGACAGGGGAACACTGAAGCTTTCTTT
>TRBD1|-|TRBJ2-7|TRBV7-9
CASSQGQGGQYF
TGTGCCAGCAGCCAAGGACAGGGAGGGCAGTACTTC
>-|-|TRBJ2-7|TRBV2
CASSVALDVVSSYEQYF
TGTGCCAGCAGTGTTGCCCTCGATGTAGTTAGCTCCTACGAGCAGTACTTC
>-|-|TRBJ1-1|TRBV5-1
CASSLPGARENTEAFF
TGCGCCAGCAGCTTGCCGGGGGCACGGGAGAACACTGAAGCTTTCTTT
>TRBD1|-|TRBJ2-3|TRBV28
CASTTYRDRGDTQYF
TGTGCCAGCACGACATACCGGGACAGGGGAGATACGCAGTATTTT
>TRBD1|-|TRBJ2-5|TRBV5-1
CASSQHRTGQETQYF
TGCGCCAGCAGCCAACACCGGACAGGTCAAGAGACCCAGTACTTC
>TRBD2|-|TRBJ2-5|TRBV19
CASSPQTGLAGGKTQYF
TGTGCCAGTAGTCCCCAGACAGGACTAGCGGGGGGGAAGACCCAGTACTTC
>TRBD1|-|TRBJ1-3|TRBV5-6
CASSRVTGANSGNTIYF
TGTGCCAGCAGCAGGGTCACAGGGGCAAACTCTGGAAACACCATATATTTT
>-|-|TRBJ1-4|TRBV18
CASSPPAAWDSEKLFF
TGTGCCAGCTCACCCCCCGCCGCCTGGGATTCAGAAAAACTGTTTTTT